This T cell receptor (beta chain) emerged from a study of post-analysis software for immune sequencing data. For the study at large: Several disease courses (relapsing-remitting, secondary progressive and progressive-relapsing) of multiple sclerosis were included.

Presence of unique molecular identifiers characterized the TCR beta cDNA libraries. One entry per CDR3 protein results from TCRdb running MiXCR on the PCR reads. The sample contains approximately 160,000 distinct CDR3 sequences, around 28% of which appear only once. This clonotype appeared many times. Its cognate antigen is unknown. Looked up from germline, CDR1 is SGHTA and CDR2 is FQGNSA. After removal of 1 base from V and 4 bases from J, the junction contained 2 bases not matched to a gene. This CDR3 comprises 14 residues. General study points: Same-batch preparations were strongly co-clustered by F measure. Among 5 or 6 TRBV segments more frequent in patients than controls were TRBV5-6, TRBV5-1 and TRBV20-1.

The sample taken for sequencing was blood. The chain has TRBV7-2 and TRBJ1-1; 8 bases align to TRBD1. The TCR comes from a girl under 18 with multiple sclerosis. CDR3 protein: CASSLEGTGTEAFF. The CDR3 region has the DNA TGTGCCAGCAGCTTAGAGGGGACAGGCACTGAAGCTTTCTTT. The whole variable domain, remainder taken from reference TRBV7-2 and TRBJ1-1, is GAGVSQSPSNKVTEKGKDVELRCDPISGHTALYWYRQSLGQGLEFLIYFQGNSAPDKSGLPSDRFSAERTGGSVSTLTIQRTQQEDSAVYLCASSLEGTGTEAFFGQGTRLTVV.